This T cell receptor (beta chain) was recovered during a study of blood T cell repertoires in COVID-19. On the study more broadly: Sources were T cells, B-cell-depleted T cells, or PBMCs; the material itself was cDNA or gDNA.

V lost 3 bases to trimming and J lost 14 bases; unmatched junction nucleotides: 6. The CDR3 has 12 residues. Germline CDR1 reads KGHDR; CDR2 reads SFDVKD. The authors' processing: Counts of nucleated cells, estimated from reference gene primer amplification, were obtained. This table comes from immunoSEQ multiplex PCR, and its TCRdb copy is limited to in-frame clones, with some not included. Clonal size and the V and J genes are those of that table, whereas D and trimming came from the DNA. The sample yields 160,000 or so clones, over 85% seen once. The source material was peripheral blood. This clonotype originated in a man in his 60s with active or convalescent COVID-19. V usage is TRBV24-1 and J usage is TRBJ2-3; 8 bases align to TRBD2. The CDR3: CATSDDRGGAYF. The CDR3 coding sequence is TGTGCCACCAGTGATGACCGGGGGGGCGCGTATTTT.